This T cell receptor (beta chain) was captured by sequencing in a study of blood T cell repertoires in COVID-19. Individuals drawn from approximately 26 US areas were roughly 18 to 95 years old. The assay was immunoSEQ multiplex PCR, and TCRdb's table has in-frame clones only and misses some. The sample contains about 250,000 clones, about nine tenths of which appear only once. Worth noting for this clone: This specimen includes other DNA sequences encoding the same CDR3.

This CDR3 contains 14 residues. V lost 5 bases, J lost 2 bases, and 4 bases stayed unmatched. Germline CDR1 MDHEN, CDR2 SYDVKM. The material sequenced was PBMCs or T cells enriched from blood (not recorded which). The chain combines TRBV28 with TRBJ2-7, with 9 bases fitting TRBD1. The clonotype comes from a man between 18 and 29 years old who had recovered from COVID-19. CDR3 loop: CASSPGQGPYEQYF. DNA for the CDR3: TGTGCCAGCAGTCCGGGACAGGGACCCTACGAGCAGTACTTC. The whole variable domain, remainder taken from reference TRBV28 and TRBJ2-7, is DVKVTQSSRYLVKRTGEKVFLECVQDMDHENMFWYRQDPGLGLRLIYFSYDVKMKEKGDIPEGYSVSREKKERFSLILESASTNQTSMYLCASSPGQGPYEQYFGPGTRLTVT.